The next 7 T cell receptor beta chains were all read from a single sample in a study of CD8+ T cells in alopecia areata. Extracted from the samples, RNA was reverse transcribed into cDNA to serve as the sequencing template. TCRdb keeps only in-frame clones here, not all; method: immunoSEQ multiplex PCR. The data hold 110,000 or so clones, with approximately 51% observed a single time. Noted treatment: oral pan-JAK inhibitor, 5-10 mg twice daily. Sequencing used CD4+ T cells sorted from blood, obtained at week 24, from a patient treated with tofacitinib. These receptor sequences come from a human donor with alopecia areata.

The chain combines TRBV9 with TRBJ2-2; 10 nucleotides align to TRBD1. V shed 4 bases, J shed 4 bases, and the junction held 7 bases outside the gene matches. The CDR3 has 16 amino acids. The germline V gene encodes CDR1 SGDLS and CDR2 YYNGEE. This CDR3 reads CASSPRQGAGTGELFF. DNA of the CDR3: TGTGCCAGCAGCCCCAGACAGGGGGCCGGCACCGGGGAGCTGTTTTTT. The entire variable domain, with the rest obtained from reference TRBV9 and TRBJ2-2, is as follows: DSGVTQTPKHLITATGQRVTLRCSPRSGDLSVYWYQQSLDQGLQFLIQYYNGEERAKGNILERFSAQQFPDLHSELNLSSLELGDSALYFCASSPRQGAGTGELFFGEGSRLTVL.

CDR3 sequence: CSVRTGRDTQYF. The CDR3 nucleotides read TGCAGCGTTCGGACAGGGCGGGATACGCAGTATTTT. The V call is TRBV29-1, the J call TRBJ2-3; 8 bases match TRBD1. This CDR3 comprises 12 residues. The germline CDR1 and CDR2 sequences are SQVTM and ANQGSEA. Unmatched junction bases numbered 4, after V lost 5 bases and J lost 6 bases.

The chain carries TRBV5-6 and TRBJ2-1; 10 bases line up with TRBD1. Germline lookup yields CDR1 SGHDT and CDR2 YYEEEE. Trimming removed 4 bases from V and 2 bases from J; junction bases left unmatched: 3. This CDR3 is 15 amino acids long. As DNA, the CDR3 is TGTGCCAGCAGCCCGGGACAGGGGACCTACAATGAGCAGTTCTTC. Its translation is CASSPGQGTYNEQFF.

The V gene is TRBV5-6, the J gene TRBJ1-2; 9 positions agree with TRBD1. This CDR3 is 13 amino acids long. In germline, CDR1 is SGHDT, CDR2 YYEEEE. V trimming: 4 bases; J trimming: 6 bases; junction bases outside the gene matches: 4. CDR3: CASSRDRADGYTF. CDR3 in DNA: TGTGCCAGCAGCCGGGACAGGGCGGATGGCTACACCTTC.

The CDR3 bases are TGCGCCAGCAGCCAAGAAGGGGGGAGAGGCGGCTACACCTTC. It yields the protein CASSQEGGRGGYTF. V gene TRBV4-3 combines with J gene TRBJ1-2; maybe TRBD1 (6 bases). The CDR3 extends over 14 amino acids. V gave up 0 bases and J gave up 8 bases, with 13 bases separating them. Germline V CDR1 and CDR2: LGHNA, YSLEER.

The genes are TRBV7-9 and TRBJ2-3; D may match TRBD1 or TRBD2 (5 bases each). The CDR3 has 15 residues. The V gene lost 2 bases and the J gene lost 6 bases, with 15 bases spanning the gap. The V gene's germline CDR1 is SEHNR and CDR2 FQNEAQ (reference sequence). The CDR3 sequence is CASSLNGAWGDTQYF. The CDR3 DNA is TGTGCCAGCAGCTTAAATGGGGCTTGGGGGGATACGCAGTATTTT.

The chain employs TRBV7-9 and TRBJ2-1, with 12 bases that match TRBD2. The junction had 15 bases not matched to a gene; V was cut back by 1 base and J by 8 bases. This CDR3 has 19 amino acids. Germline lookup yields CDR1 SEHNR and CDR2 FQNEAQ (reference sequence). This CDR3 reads CASSLGLAGGNLNPDEQFF. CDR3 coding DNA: TGTGCCAGCAGCTTAGGTCTAGCGGGGGGGAATCTGAATCCCGATGAGCAGTTCTTC. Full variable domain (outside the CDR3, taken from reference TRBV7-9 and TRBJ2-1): DTGVSQNPRHKITKRGQNVTFRCDPISEHNRLYWYRQTLGQGPEFLTYFQNEAQLEKSRLLSDRFSAERPKGSFSTLEIQRTEQGDSAMYLCASSLGLAGGNLNPDEQFFGPGTRLTVL.